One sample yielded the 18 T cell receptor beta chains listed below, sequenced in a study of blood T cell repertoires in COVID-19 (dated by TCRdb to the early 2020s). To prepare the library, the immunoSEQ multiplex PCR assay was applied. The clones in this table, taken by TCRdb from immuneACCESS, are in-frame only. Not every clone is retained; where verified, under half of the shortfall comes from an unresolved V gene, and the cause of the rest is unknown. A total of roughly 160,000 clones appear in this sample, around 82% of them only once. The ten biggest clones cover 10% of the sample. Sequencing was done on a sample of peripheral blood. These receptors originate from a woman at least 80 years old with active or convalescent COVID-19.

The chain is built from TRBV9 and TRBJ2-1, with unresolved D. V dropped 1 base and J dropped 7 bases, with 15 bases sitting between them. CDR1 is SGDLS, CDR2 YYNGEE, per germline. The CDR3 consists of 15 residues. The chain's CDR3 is CASSVSGQEGNEQFF. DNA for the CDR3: TGTGCCAGCAGCGTAAGTGGGCAGGAAGGTAATGAGCAGTTCTTC.

The CDR3 here is CASSQEGRAGSTDTQYF. In DNA, the CDR3 is TGTGCCAGCAGCCAAGAGGGGAGAGCGGGCTCCACAGATACGCAGTATTTT. The chain carries TRBV4-2 and TRBJ2-3, with a possible D match to TRBD2 (6 bases). Germline values: CDR1 LGHNA, CDR2 YNFKEQ. The CDR3 sequence is 17 residues long. Trimming removed 0 bases from V and 2 bases from J, with 15 bases in between.

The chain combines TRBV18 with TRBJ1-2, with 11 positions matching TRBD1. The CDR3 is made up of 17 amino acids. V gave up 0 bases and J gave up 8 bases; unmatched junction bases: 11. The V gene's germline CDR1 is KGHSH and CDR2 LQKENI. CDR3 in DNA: TGTGCCAGCTCACCACCGGTATGGACAGGGGGCGCGAGAGGCTACACCTTC. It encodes CASSPPVWTGGARGYTF. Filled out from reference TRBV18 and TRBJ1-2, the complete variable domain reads NAGVMQNPRHLVRRRGQEARLRCSPMKGHSHVYWYRQLPEEGLKFMVYLQKENIIDESGMPKERFSAEFPKEGPSILRIQQVVRGDSAAYFCASSPPVWTGGARGYTFGSGTRLTVV.

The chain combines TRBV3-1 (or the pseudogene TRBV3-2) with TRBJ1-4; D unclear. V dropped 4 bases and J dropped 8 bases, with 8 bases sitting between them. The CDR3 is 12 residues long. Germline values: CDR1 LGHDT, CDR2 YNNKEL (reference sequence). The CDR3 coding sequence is TGTGCCAGCAGCCCGCGAGGGGAAAAACTGTTTTTT. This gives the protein CASSPRGEKLFF.

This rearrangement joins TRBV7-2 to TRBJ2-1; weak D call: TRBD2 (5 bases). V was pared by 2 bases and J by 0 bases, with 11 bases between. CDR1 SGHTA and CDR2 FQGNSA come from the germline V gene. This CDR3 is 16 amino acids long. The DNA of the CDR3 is TGTGCCAGCAGCTTACGACATAGCGTCTCCTACAATGAGCAGTTCTTC. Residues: CASSLRHSVSYNEQFF.

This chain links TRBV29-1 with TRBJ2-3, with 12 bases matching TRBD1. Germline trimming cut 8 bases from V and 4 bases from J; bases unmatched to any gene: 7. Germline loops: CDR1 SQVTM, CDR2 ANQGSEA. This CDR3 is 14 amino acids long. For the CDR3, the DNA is TGCAGCCTCGACGGGACAGGGGGCTCAGATACGCAGTATTTT. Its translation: CSLDGTGGSDTQYF.

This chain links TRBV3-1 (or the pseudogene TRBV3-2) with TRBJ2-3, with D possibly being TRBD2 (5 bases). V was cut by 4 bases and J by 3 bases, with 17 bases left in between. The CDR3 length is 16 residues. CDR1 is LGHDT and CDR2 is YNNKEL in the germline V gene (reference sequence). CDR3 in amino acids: CASSRQSGALTDTQYF. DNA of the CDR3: TGTGCCAGCAGCCGCCAAAGCGGAGCGCTGACAGATACGCAGTATTTT.

The CDR3 reads CASRTGASNQPQHF. The CDR3 bases are TGTGCCAGTCGGACAGGGGCCAGCAATCAGCCCCAGCATTTT. The chain carries TRBV19 and TRBJ1-5, with 9 bases that match TRBD1. The CDR3 length is 14 residues. The germline V gene encodes CDR1 LNHDA and CDR2 SQIVND (reference sequence). Trimming took 8 bases from V and 1 from J; bases not matched to a gene: 3.

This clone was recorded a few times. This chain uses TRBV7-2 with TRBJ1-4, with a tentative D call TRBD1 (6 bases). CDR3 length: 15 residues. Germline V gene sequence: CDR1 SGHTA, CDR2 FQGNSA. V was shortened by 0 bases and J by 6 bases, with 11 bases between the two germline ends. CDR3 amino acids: CASSLAGTTYEKLFF. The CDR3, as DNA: TGTGCCAGCAGCTTAGCTGGGACAACCTATGAAAAACTGTTTTTT.

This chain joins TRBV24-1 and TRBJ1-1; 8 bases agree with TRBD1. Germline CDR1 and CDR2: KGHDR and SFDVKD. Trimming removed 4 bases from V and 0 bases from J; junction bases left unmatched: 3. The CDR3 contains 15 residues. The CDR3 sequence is CATSETGGMNTEAFF. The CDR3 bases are TGTGCCACCAGTGAAACAGGGGGGATGAACACTGAAGCTTTCTTT.

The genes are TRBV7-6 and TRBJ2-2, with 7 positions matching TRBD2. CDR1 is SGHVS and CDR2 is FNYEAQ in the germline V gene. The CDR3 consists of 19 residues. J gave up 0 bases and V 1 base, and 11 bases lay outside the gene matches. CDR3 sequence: CASSLVPAGRSANTGELFF. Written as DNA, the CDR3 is TGTGCCAGCAGCTTAGTGCCAGCGGGAAGATCGGCGAACACCGGGGAGCTGTTTTTT.

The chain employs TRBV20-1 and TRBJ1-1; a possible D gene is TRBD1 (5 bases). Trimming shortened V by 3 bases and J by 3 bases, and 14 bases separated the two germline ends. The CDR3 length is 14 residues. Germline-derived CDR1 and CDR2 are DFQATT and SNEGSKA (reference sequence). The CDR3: CSASVSQGYTEAFF. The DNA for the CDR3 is TGCAGTGCTAGTGTTTCGCAGGGATACACTGAAGCTTTCTTT.

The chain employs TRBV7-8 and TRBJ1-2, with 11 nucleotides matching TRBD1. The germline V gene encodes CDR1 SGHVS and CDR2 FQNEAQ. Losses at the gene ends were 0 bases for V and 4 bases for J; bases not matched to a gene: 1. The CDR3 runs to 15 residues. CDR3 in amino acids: CASSLAGTGGYGYTF. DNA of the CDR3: TGTGCCAGCAGCTTAGCAGGGACAGGGGGCTATGGCTACACCTTC.

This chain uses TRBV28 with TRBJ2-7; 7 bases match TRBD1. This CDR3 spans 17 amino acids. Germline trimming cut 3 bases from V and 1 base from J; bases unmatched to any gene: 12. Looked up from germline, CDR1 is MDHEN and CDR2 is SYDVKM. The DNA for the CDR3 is TGTGCCAGCAGTTTGCCCCTGGGGGACAGAACATCCTACGAGCAGTACTTC. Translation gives CASSLPLGDRTSYEQYF.

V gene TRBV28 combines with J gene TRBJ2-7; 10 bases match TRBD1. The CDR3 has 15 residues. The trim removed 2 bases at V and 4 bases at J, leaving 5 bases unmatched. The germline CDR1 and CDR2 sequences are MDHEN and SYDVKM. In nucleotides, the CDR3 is TGTGCCAGCAGTTTAGGGACAGGGGTTGTATACGAGCAGTACTTC. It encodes CASSLGTGVVYEQYF.

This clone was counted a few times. CDR3 residues: CASSPSNYGYTF. CDR3 in DNA: TGTGCCAGCAGCCCTAGCAACTATGGCTACACCTTC. This chain links TRBV7-9 with TRBJ1-2; D uncertain. Trimming left V 5 bases short and J 2 bases short, with 6 bases between. CDR1 is SEHNR, CDR2 FQNEAQ, per germline (reference sequence). CDR3 length equals 12 residues.

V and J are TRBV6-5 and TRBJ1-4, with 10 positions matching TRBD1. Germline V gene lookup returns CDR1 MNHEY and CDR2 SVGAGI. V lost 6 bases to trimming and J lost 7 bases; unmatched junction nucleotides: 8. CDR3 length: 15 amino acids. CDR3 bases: TGTGCCAGCAGATTGACAGGGGGCTCAGGTGAAAAACTGTTTTTT. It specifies CASRLTGGSGEKLFF.

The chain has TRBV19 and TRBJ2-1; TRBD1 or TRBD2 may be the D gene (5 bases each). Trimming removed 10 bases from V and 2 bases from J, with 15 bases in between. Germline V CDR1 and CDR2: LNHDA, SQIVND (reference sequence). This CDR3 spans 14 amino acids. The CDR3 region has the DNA TGTGCCACTAGGGGCGAGGGTGCCTACAATGAGCAGTTCTTC. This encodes CATRGEGAYNEQFF.